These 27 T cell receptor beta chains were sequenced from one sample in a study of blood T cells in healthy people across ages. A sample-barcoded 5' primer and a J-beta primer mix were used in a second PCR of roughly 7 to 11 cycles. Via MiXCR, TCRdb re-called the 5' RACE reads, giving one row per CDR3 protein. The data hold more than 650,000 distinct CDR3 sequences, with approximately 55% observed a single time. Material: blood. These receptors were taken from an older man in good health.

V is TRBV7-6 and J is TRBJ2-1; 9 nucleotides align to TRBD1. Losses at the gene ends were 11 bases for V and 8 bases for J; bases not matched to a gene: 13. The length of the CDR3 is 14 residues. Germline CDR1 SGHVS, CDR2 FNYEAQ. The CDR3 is CAVSGTGFSHEQFF. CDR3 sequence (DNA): TGTGCCGTCTCCGGGACAGGGTTTTCCCATGAGCAGTTCTTC.

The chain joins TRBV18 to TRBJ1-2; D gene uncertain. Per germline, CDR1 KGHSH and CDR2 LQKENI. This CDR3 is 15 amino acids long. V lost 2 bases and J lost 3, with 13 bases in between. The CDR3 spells CASSPGVLGDYGYTF. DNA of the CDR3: TGTGCCAGCTCACCAGGAGTTCTCGGGGACTATGGCTACACCTTC.

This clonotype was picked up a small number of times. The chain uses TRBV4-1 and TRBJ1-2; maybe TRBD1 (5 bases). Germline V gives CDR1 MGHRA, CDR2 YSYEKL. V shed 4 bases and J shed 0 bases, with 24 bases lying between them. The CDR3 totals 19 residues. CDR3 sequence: CASSRFLDSRYYSNYGYTF. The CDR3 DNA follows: TGCGCCAGCAGCCGATTCCTCGACAGCCGATATTACTCTAACTATGGCTACACCTTC.

CDR3 nucleotides: TGCAGTGCTAGACGGAACGGCAATCAGCCCCAGCATTTT. It yields the protein CSARRNGNQPQHF. The chain recombines TRBV20-1 with TRBJ1-5; D unresolved. The CDR3 loop spans 13 amino acids. Trimming removed 2 bases from V and 2 bases from J, with 7 bases in between. Germline V gene data show CDR1 as DFQATT and CDR2 as SNEGSKA (reference sequence).

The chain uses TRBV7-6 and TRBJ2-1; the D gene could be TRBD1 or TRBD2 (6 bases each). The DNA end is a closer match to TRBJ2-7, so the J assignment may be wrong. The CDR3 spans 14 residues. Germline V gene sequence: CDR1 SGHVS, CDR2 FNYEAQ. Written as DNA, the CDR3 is TGTGCCAGCAGCTCCGGGGGCTCCTACAATGAGCAGTACTTC. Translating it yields CASSSGGSYNEQYF.

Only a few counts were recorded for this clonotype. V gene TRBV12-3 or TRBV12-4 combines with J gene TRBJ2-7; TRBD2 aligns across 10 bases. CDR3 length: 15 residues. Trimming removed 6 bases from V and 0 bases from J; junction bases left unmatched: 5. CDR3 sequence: CASRESSGSSYEQYF. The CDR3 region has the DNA TGTGCCAGCAGAGAATCTAGCGGGAGCTCCTACGAGCAGTACTTC.

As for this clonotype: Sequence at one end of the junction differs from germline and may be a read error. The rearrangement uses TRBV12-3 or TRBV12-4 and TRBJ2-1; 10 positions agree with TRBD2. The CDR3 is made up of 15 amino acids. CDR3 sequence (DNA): TGTGCCGGCAGTTTCCCTAGCGGGAGTGGCAGTGAGCAGTTCTTC. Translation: CAGSFPSGSGSEQFF.

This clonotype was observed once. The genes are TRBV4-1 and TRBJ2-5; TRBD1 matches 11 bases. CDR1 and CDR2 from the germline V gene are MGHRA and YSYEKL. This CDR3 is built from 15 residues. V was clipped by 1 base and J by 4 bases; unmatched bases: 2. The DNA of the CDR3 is TGCGCCAGCAGCCAAGTAGGGACAGGGGGAGAGACCCAGTACTTC. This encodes CASSQVGTGGETQYF.

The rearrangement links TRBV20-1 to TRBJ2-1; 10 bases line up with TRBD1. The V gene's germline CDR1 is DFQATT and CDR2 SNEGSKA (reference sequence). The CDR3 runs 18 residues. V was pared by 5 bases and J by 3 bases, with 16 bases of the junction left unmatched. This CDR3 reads CSASTGGMAGGGYNEQFF. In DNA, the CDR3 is TGCAGTGCTTCGACAGGGGGCATGGCGGGGGGAGGCTACAATGAGCAGTTCTTC.

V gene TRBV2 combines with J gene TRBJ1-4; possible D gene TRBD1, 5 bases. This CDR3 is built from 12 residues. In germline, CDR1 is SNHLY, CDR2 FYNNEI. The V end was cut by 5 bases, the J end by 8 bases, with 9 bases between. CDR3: CASSIDSEKLFF. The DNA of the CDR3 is TGTGCCAGCAGTATTGACAGCGAAAAACTGTTTTTT.

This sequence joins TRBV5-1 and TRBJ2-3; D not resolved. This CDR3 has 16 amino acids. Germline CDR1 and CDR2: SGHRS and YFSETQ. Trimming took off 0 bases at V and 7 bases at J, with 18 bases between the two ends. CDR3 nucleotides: TGCGCCAGCAGCTTGGGGGGTAACCCCCCACAGAATACGCAGTATTTT. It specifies CASSLGGNPPQNTQYF.

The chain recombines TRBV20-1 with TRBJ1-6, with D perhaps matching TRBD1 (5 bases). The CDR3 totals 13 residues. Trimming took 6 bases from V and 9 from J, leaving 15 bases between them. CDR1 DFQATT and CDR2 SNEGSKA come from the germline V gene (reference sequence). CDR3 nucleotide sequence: TGCAGTGCCAGTCCGGGGACCGGTTCACCCCTCCACTTT. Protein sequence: CSASPGTGSPLHF.

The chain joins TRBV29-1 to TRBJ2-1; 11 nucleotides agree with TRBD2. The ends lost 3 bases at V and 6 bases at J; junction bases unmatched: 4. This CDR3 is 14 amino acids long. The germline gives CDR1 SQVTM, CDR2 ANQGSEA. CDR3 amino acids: CSVDLAGGGNEQFF. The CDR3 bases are TGCAGCGTTGACCTAGCGGGAGGAGGCAATGAGCAGTTCTTC.

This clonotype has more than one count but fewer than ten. CDR3 sequence: CASSLGLHQVSQETQYF. The CDR3 DNA is TGTGCCAGCAGCCTTGGACTCCATCAGGTATCCCAAGAGACCCAGTACTTC. This chain uses TRBV11-3 with TRBJ2-5, with a tentative D call TRBD2 (5 bases). The CDR3 is 17 amino acids. Germline V gene sequence: CDR1 SGHNT, CDR2 YENEEA. The V end was cut by 5 bases, the J end by 1 base, with 20 bases between. The full variable domain, rest sourced from reference TRBV11-3 and TRBJ2-5, is EAGVVQSPRYKIIEKKQPVAFWCNPISGHNTLYWYLQNLGQGPELLIRYENEEAVDDSQLPKDRFSAERLKGVDSTLKIQPAELGDSAVYLCASSLGLHQVSQETQYFGPGTRLLVL.

CDR3 DNA sequence: TGCAGTGCTAGAAGAGGGACGGCTACGCACGAGCAGTACTTC. Residues: CSARRGTATHEQYF. The genes are TRBV20-1 and TRBJ2-7; D possibly uses TRBD1 or TRBD2 (5 bases each). Trimming cost V 2 bases and J 5 bases, with 16 bases left between them. From germline, CDR1 is DFQATT and CDR2 SNEGSKA (reference sequence). This CDR3 contains 14 residues.

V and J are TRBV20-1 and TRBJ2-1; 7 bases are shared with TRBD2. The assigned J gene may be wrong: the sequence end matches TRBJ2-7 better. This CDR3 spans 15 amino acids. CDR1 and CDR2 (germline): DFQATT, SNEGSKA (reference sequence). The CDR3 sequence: CSASDLAGYSYEQYF. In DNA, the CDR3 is TGCAGTGCTAGCGACTTAGCGGGCTACTCCTACGAGCAGTACTTC.

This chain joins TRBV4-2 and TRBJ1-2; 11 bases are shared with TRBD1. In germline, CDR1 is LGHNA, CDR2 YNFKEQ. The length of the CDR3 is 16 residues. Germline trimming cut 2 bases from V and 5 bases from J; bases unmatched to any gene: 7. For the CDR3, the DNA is TGTGCCAGCAGCCAACGGACAGGGGGCGTTGAATATGGCTACACCTTC. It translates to CASSQRTGGVEYGYTF.

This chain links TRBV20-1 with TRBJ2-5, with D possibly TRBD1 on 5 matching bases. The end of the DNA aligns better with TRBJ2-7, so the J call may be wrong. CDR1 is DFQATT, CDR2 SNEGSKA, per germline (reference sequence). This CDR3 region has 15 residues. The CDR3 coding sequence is TGCAGTGCTAGAGATCACCAGGGCTCCTATTCCGAGCAGTACTTC. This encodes CSARDHQGSYSEQYF.

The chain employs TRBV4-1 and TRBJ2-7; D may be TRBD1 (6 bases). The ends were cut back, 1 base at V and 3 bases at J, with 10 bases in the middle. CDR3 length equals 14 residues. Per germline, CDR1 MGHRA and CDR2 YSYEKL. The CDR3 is CASSQVQGNYEQYF. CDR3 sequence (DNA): TGCGCCAGCAGCCAAGTACAGGGCAACTACGAGCAGTACTTC.

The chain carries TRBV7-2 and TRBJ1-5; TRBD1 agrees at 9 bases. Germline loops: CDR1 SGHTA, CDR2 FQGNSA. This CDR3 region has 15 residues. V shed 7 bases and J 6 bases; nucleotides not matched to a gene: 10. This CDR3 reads CASNQGGTGIQPQHF. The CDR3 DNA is TGTGCCAGCAACCAAGGGGGGACAGGGATTCAGCCCCAGCATTTT.

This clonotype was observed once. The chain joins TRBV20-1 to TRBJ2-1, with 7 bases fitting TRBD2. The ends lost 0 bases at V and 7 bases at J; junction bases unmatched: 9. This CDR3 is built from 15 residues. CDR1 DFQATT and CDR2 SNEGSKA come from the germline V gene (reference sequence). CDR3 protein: CSARDGGRGGNEQFF. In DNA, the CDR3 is TGCAGTGCTAGAGATGGCGGGAGAGGAGGGAATGAGCAGTTCTTC.

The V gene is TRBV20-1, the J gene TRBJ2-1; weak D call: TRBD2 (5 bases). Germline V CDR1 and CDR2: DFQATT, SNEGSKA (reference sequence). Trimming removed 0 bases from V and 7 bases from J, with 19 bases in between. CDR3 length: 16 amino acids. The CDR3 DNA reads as TGCAGTGCTAGAGATCCTCCGACTGCTTCGGGGAATGAGCAGTTCTTC. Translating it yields CSARDPPTASGNEQFF.

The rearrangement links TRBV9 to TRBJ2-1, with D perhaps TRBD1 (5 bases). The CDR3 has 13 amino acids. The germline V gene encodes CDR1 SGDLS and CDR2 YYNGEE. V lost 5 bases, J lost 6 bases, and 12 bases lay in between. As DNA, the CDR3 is TGTGCCAGCAGTCCCAGGGAAGGCAATGAGCAGTTCTTC. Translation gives CASSPREGNEQFF.

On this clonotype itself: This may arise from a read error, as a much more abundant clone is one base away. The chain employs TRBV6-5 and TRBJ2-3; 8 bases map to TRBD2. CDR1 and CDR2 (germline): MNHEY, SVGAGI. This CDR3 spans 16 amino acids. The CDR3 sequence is CAGSYSEIAGGRYAYF. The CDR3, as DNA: TGTGCCGGCAGTTACTCTGAGATTGCGGGAGGAAGATACGCGTATTTT.

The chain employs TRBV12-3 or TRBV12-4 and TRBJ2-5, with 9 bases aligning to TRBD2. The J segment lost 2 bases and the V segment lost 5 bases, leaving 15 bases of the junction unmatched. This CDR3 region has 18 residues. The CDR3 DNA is TGTGCCAGCAGTCCCTTAATTGGAGCGGGAGGAGGTCAAGAGACCCAGTACTTC. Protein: CASSPLIGAGGGQETQYF.

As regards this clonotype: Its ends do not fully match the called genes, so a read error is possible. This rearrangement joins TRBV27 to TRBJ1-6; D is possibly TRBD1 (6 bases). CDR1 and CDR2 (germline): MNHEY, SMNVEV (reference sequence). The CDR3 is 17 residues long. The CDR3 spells CASSRQGLGTYNAPLHF. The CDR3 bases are TGTGCCAGCAGTCGCCAGGGGTTGGGTACCTATAATGCACCCCTCCACTTT.

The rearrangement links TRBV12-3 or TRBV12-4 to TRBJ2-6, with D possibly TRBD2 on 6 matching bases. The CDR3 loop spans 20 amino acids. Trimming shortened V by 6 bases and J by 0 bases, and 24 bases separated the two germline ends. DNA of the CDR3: TGTGCCAGCAGCCCACCAGGCACGGGAGTCTTGGGCTCTGGGGCCAACGTCCTGACTTTC. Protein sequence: CASSPPGTGVLGSGANVLTF.